Below, 30 T cell receptor beta chains from the same sample are listed, as sequenced in a study of blood T cell repertoires in COVID-19. Only in-frame clones appear in the TCRdb table, and some are missing; sequencing was by immunoSEQ multiplex PCR. Here the sample spans some 190,000 clones, roughly three quarters being singletons. Sequenced: PBMCs or T cells enriched from blood (not recorded which). Receptors were obtained from a woman aged 45 to 65 with acute COVID-19.

This chain connects TRBV6-5 to TRBJ2-7; D may be TRBD2 (6 bases). V lost 2 bases and J 1 base, leaving 12 bases between the germline ends. The CDR3 covers 15 residues. CDR1 and CDR2 from the germline V gene are MNHEY and SVGAGI. The CDR3 DNA is TGTGCCAGCAGTTACGGTAGCGGCGAGTCCTACGAGCAGTACGTC. Residues: CASSYGSGESYEQYV.

This clone occurred a few times. The V call is TRBV18, the J call TRBJ1-5, with TRBD1 matching over 9 bases. CDR1 and CDR2 from the germline V gene are KGHSH and LQKENI. V gave up 5 bases and J gave up 1 base; unmatched junction bases: 3. The CDR3 extends over 15 amino acids. For the CDR3, the DNA is TGTGCCAGCTCAACGGGACAGGGAAGCAATCAGCCCCAGCATTTT. It is translated as CASSTGQGSNQPQHF.

The gene calls are TRBV25-1 and TRBJ1-4; the match to TRBD1 covers 7 bases. Germline CDR1 is MGHDK and CDR2 is SYGVNS. The CDR3 runs to 17 residues. V lost 2 bases to trimming and J lost 5 bases; unmatched junction nucleotides: 11. In nucleotides, the CDR3 is TGTGCCAGCAGTGAAGTTGGCAGGGGGTCTTTAAATGAAAAACTGTTTTTT. Translation: CASSEVGRGSLNEKLFF. The complete variable domain, with remaining parts taken from reference TRBV25-1 and TRBJ1-4, reads EADIYQTPRYLVIGTGKKITLECSQTMGHDKMYWYQQDPGMELHLIHYSYGVNSTEKGDLSSESTVSRIRTEHFPLTLESARPSHTSQYLCASSEVGRGSLNEKLFFGSGTQLSVL.

CDR3 loop: CASSFSPFGLAYTF. CDR3 in DNA: TGCGCCAGCAGCTTCTCTCCATTTGGCCTGGCCTACACCTTC. This chain uses TRBV5-1 with TRBJ1-2; D is uncertain. CDR3 length equals 14 residues. With 2 bases removed from V and 10 bases from J, the gap between germline ends came to 18 bases. CDR1 is SGHRS, CDR2 YFSETQ, per germline.

Notes on this clone: This CDR3 is also generated by other DNA sequences in the sample. The rearrangement links TRBV19 to TRBJ1-1; D not certain. The CDR3 has 13 residues. Germline CDR1 and CDR2: LNHDA and SQIVND (reference sequence). The V end was cut by 3 bases, the J end by 1 base, with 6 bases between. The CDR3 reads CASSIRQNTEAFF. The CDR3 nucleotides read TGTGCCAGTAGTATCCGACAGAACACTGAAGCTTTCTTT. The whole variable domain, filled in from reference TRBV19 and TRBJ1-1, reads DGGITQSPKYLFRKEGQNVTLSCEQNLNHDAMYWYRQDPGQGLRLIYYSQIVNDFQKGDIAEGYSVSREKKESFPLTVTSAQKNPTAFYLCASSIRQNTEAFFGQGTRLTVV.

This chain uses TRBV19 with TRBJ1-1; D is undetermined. Deletions cut 6 bases from V and 7 bases from J, with 21 bases between. The CDR3 is 15 residues long. CDR1 LNHDA and CDR2 SQIVND come from the germline V gene (reference sequence). Here the CDR3 reads CASRLGPWESGEAFF. The CDR3 nucleotides read TGTGCCAGTAGATTAGGACCCTGGGAAAGCGGTGAAGCTTTCTTT.

The V gene is TRBV5-5, the J gene TRBJ2-7, with D possibly matching TRBD1 (6 bases). The CDR3 is made up of 13 amino acids. V lost 4 bases, J lost 2 bases, and 10 bases lay in between. Germline V lookup: CDR1 SGHKS, CDR2 YYEKEE (reference sequence). CDR3 bases: TGTGCCAGCAGCCTGAGGACAGCCTACGAGCAGTACGTC. It encodes CASSLRTAYEQYV.

This CDR3 reads CASSFGRGAPETQYF. CDR3 in DNA: TGTGCCAGCAGTTTCGGGCGGGGGGCCCCAGAGACCCAGTACTTC. The V gene is TRBV28, the J gene TRBJ2-5, with 8 positions matching TRBD2. CDR1 is MDHEN and CDR2 is SYDVKM in the germline V gene. The CDR3 runs to 15 residues. V shed 3 bases and J 4 bases; nucleotides not matched to a gene: 7.

This clone came up once. This chain connects TRBV19 to TRBJ1-4, with D maybe TRBD1 (5 bases). Germline V gene data show CDR1 as LNHDA and CDR2 as SQIVND (reference sequence). This CDR3 spans 15 amino acids. Trimming left V 4 bases short and J 0 bases short, with 9 bases between. The CDR3 DNA follows: TGTGCCAGTAGTAAGGGGCAGGCAACTAATGAAAAACTGTTTTTT. Its translation is CASSKGQATNEKLFF.

Worth noting for this clone: One junction end does not reproduce the germline sequence, and a read error may be involved. V and J are TRBV7-8 and TRBJ1-5; no clear D. Germline V CDR1 and CDR2: SGHVS, FQNEAQ. This CDR3 contains 12 residues. This CDR3 is CASGFINQPQHF. In nucleotides, the CDR3 is TGTGCCAGCGGCTTTATCAATCAGCCCCAGCATTTT.

The gene calls are TRBV18 and TRBJ1-5; 8 nucleotides match TRBD1. Germline V lookup: CDR1 KGHSH, CDR2 LQKENI. This CDR3 is built from 15 residues. V lost 3 bases and J lost 5; bases outside the gene matches: 6. CDR3 amino acids: CASSPQGARDQPQHF. CDR3 in DNA: TGTGCCAGCTCACCCCAGGGGGCGCGGGATCAGCCCCAGCATTTT.

CDR3 sequence: CASSQELAGTGELFF. For the CDR3, the DNA is TGTGCCAGCAGCCAAGAACTAGCGGGGACCGGGGAGCTGTTTTTT. The J gene is TRBJ2-2, the V gene TRBV14; 10 positions agree with TRBD2. CDR1 is SGHDN, CDR2 FVKESK, per germline. This CDR3 has 15 residues. V lost 0 bases and J lost 5; bases outside the gene matches: 0.

The chain combines TRBV19 with TRBJ1-5; 7 bases line up with TRBD1. The CDR3 consists of 16 residues. Germline CDR1 LNHDA, CDR2 SQIVND (reference sequence). After removal of 6 bases from V and 5 bases from J, the junction contained 13 bases not matched to a gene. The CDR3 loop is CASSPVTGKRDQPQHF. The CDR3 DNA reads as TGTGCCAGTAGCCCGGTGACAGGGAAGAGGGATCAGCCCCAGCATTTT.

The sample holds a few counts of this clone. The CDR3, as DNA: TGTGCCAGCAGCTTAGACAGGGGGCCTACTGAAGCTTTCTTT. The encoded protein is CASSLDRGPTEAFF. The chain joins TRBV7-9 to TRBJ1-1; 9 bases fit TRBD1. Germline values: CDR1 SEHNR, CDR2 FQNEAQ (reference sequence). The CDR3 length is 14 residues. V was pared by 1 base and J by 5 bases, with 2 bases of the junction left unmatched.

CDR3 residues: CASSLGRGYSSYEQYV. The CDR3 bases are TGTGCCAGCAGTTTGGGTAGGGGTTATAGCTCCTACGAGCAGTACGTC. The J gene is TRBJ2-7, the V gene TRBV27, with a possible D match to TRBD1 (5 bases). This CDR3 comprises 16 residues. V gave up 3 bases and J gave up 0 bases, with 15 bases separating them. Germline CDR1 is MNHEY and CDR2 is SMNVEV (reference sequence).

The V gene is TRBV4-1, the J gene TRBJ1-6; 8 positions match TRBD1. The germline CDR1 and CDR2 sequences are MGHRA and YSYEKL. The CDR3 covers 15 residues. V lost 4 bases and J lost 7; bases outside the gene matches: 6. CDR3 amino acids: CASSRTGTSNSPLHF. The CDR3 nucleotides read TGCGCCAGCAGCCGGACAGGGACGTCCAATTCACCCCTCCACTTT.

This chain joins TRBV18 and TRBJ1-2, with a possible D match to TRBD1 (6 bases). Trimming shortened V by 3 bases and J by 4 bases, and 18 bases separated the two germline ends. CDR3 size: 16 residues. From germline, CDR1 is KGHSH and CDR2 LQKENI. CDR3 DNA: TGTGCCAGCTCACCCCCAGGCGGGGGCGTACTCTATGGCTACACCTTC. Protein sequence: CASSPPGGGVLYGYTF.

This clone is a singleton in its sample. The chain has TRBV6-5 and TRBJ2-5, with 8 positions matching TRBD2. The trim removed 10 bases at V and 5 bases at J, leaving 12 bases unmatched. Germline CDR1 reads MNHEY; CDR2 reads SVGAGI. The CDR3 totals 14 residues. The CDR3 DNA is TGTGCCACCCGGGACGGGGGGGGCGGTGAGACCCAGTACTTC. Translating gives CATRDGGGGETQYF.

V gene TRBV5-1 combines with J gene TRBJ2-6; a weak D match, TRBD1 (5 bases). The germline V gene encodes CDR1 SGHRS and CDR2 YFSETQ. The CDR3 sequence is 17 residues long. Trimming left V 4 bases short and J 4 bases short, with 18 bases between. The CDR3 DNA is TGCGCCAGCAGCACCCGGACATCCCAAGGAGGGGCCAACGTCCTGACTTTC. Its translation: CASSTRTSQGGANVLTF.

This clone was recorded once. The chain carries TRBV28 and TRBJ2-1; D is uncertain. V shed 3 bases and J shed 12 bases, with 12 bases lying between them. This CDR3 contains 12 residues. CDR1 is MDHEN and CDR2 is SYDVKM in the germline V gene. The DNA of the CDR3 is TGTGCCAGCAGTTTGGGCGAAAAGGCGCAGTTCTTC. This gives the protein CASSLGEKAQFF.

The chain combines TRBV28 with TRBJ1-2; weak D call: TRBD1 (6 bases). The CDR3 is 13 amino acids. Germline CDR1 reads MDHEN; CDR2 reads SYDVKM. V dropped 8 bases and J dropped 8 bases, with 18 bases sitting between them. The CDR3 DNA is TGTGCCAGCGGAGCACCTTTGACAGGAGGCTACACCTTC. Residues: CASGAPLTGGYTF.

This clone was picked up a small number of times. The rearrangement uses TRBV6-5 and TRBJ2-5; possible D gene TRBD2, 5 bases. There are 13 residues in the CDR3. Germline V lookup: CDR1 MNHEY, CDR2 SVGAGI. With 11 bases removed from V and 5 bases from J, the gap between germline ends came to 18 bases. CDR3 residues: CARFPPSFETQYF. CDR3 nucleotides: TGTGCCCGGTTCCCCCCTAGCTTTGAGACCCAGTACTTC.

The chain couples TRBV7-6 to TRBJ2-2, with a weak D call TRBD2 (6 bases). V dropped 7 bases and J dropped 0 bases, with 15 bases sitting between them. Germline CDR1 reads SGHVS; CDR2 reads FNYEAQ. The CDR3 sequence is 16 residues long. CDR3 residues: CASINPQRANTGELFF. CDR3 DNA: TGTGCCAGCATAAATCCTCAGCGGGCGAACACCGGGGAGCTGTTTTTT.

The chain links TRBV7-9 to TRBJ1-1; D not certain. Germline assignment: CDR1 SEHNR and CDR2 FQNEAQ (reference sequence). Trimming shortened V by 5 bases and J by 10 bases, and 14 bases separated the two germline ends. There are 12 residues in the CDR3. CDR3 loop: CASSDALTGAFF. DNA for the CDR3: TGTGCCAGCAGCGATGCTCTAACCGGAGCTTTCTTT.

The chain is built from TRBV5-1 and TRBJ2-4; D unresolved. Germline V lookup: CDR1 SGHRS, CDR2 YFSETQ. Trimming pared 2 bases from V and 0 bases from J, leaving 12 bases between. This CDR3 contains 16 residues. CDR3 region: CASSFGQPLAKNIQYF. CDR3 in DNA: TGCGCCAGCAGCTTTGGGCAACCTCTAGCCAAAAACATTCAGTACTTC.

This chain uses TRBV7-2 with TRBJ1-1; TRBD1 agrees at 8 bases. Germline V gives CDR1 SGHTA, CDR2 FQGNSA. The CDR3 has 13 residues. With V trimmed by 4 bases and J by 3 bases, 1 base remained unmatched. The CDR3 coding sequence is TGTGCCAGCAGCTGGGACAGGTACACTGAAGCTTTCTTT. Its protein is CASSWDRYTEAFF.

The rearrangement joins TRBV18 to TRBJ1-1, with 7 bases aligning to TRBD1. The CDR3 is 13 residues long. Unmatched junction bases numbered 5, after V lost 3 bases and J lost 7 bases. Per the germline V gene, CDR1 is KGHSH and CDR2 is LQKENI. Here the CDR3 reads CASSPGQTHEAFF. CDR3 in DNA: TGTGCCAGCTCACCGGGACAGACTCATGAAGCTTTCTTT.

The rearrangement uses TRBV7-9 and TRBJ1-2; a weak D match, TRBD1 (5 bases). This CDR3 is built from 14 residues. Per the germline V gene, CDR1 is SEHNR and CDR2 is FQNEAQ (reference sequence). V was shortened by 0 bases and J by 6 bases, with 11 bases between the two germline ends. CDR3 sequence: CASSLAGGGNGYTF. The CDR3 DNA follows: TGTGCCAGCAGCTTAGCTGGCGGGGGGAATGGCTACACCTTC.

The V call is TRBV20-1, the J call TRBJ1-3, with 7 positions matching TRBD1. The CDR3 has 16 amino acids. Germline CDR1 DFQATT, CDR2 SNEGSKA (reference sequence). V lost 3 bases to trimming and J lost 0 bases; unmatched junction nucleotides: 8. This CDR3 is CSASWDRTTSGNTIYF. The DNA for the CDR3 is TGCAGTGCTAGTTGGGACAGAACCACCTCTGGAAACACCATATATTTT.

The chain has TRBV7-9 and TRBJ2-3; 12 bases are a match to TRBD2. The CDR3 totals 14 residues. CDR1 is SEHNR and CDR2 is FQNEAQ in the germline V gene (reference sequence). V shed 3 bases and J 6 bases; nucleotides not matched to a gene: 1. In DNA form, the CDR3 reads TGTGCCAGCAGCTTCGGGACTAGCGGGGATACGCAGTATTTT. Encoded protein: CASSFGTSGDTQYF.